These T cell receptor beta chains were read from a single sample in a study of blood T cell repertoires in COVID-19. Measured with immunoSEQ multiplex PCR; TCRdb has only the in-frame clones, and not every one. Of around 250,000 clones listed, approximately 91% were seen once; the top ten hold more than 1%. Material: PBMCs or T cells enriched from blood (not recorded which). All receptors derive from a human donor in a cohort exposed to, infected with or recovered from COVID-19 (not recorded which). The donor label of this sample is uncertain. Each CDR3 is given with its conserved first and last residue.

V gene: TRBV7-9; CDR3 protein: CASSLTSAYNEQFF
V gene: TRBV27; CDR3 protein: CASSLSTGWEQYF
V gene: TRBV7-8; CDR3 protein: CASSPGNANQPQHF
V gene: TRBV7-3; CDR3 protein: CASSGGTGRVETQYF
V gene: TRBV27; CDR3 protein: CASSPRGNTEAFF
V gene: TRBV5-6; CDR3 protein: CASSSPGEGVTKNIQYF
V gene: TRBV4-3; CDR3 protein: CASSQEAGGRNTGELFF
V gene: TRBV24-1; CDR3 protein: CATSDSGVRHEQFF
V gene: TRBV27; CDR3 protein: CASSRSHVDEQFF
V gene: TRBV9; CDR3 protein: CASSVSTQVPNLLADTQYF
V gene: TRBV28; CDR3 protein: CASSLQGASSYEQYF
V gene: TRBV29-1; CDR3 protein: CSVVSSEGYGYTF
V gene: TRBV7-3; CDR3 protein: CASSPGYRTGDTGELFF
V gene: TRBV6-1; CDR3 protein: CASSDSPPGLSNEKLFF
V gene: TRBV2; CDR3 protein: CASSDLQGANQPQHF
V gene: TRBV10-3; CDR3 protein: CAIGGDGTGELFF
V gene: TRBV2; CDR3 protein: CASRDGQATGNTIYF
V gene: TRBV3-1/TRBV3-2; CDR3 protein: CASSQATGTGEKLFF
V gene: TRBV20-1; CDR3 protein: CSARGTNEQYF
V gene: TRBV30; CDR3 protein: CAWSGGLAGSTDTQYF
V gene: TRBV4-2; CDR3 protein: CASSQGTDNTGELFF
V gene: TRBV9; CDR3 protein: CASSVGTASAGLQETQYF
V gene: TRBV27; CDR3 protein: CASSSTGSYGYTF
V gene: TRBV19; CDR3 protein: CASSARGQRTNYGYTF
V gene: TRBV7-2; CDR3 protein: CASSLVGTVAGKNTEAFF
V gene: TRBV5-5; CDR3 protein: CATNRGSDSPLHF
V gene: TRBV10-3; CDR3 protein: CASIAGDKRYEQYF
V gene: TRBV4-3; CDR3 protein: CASSQRQGNDEQFF
V gene: TRBV7-2; CDR3 protein: CASSLERGNQPQHF
V gene: TRBV5-6; CDR3 protein: CASSLGSGGFETQYF
V gene: TRBV7-2; CDR3 protein: CASSSPVGGGKISYEQYF
V gene: TRBV19; CDR3 protein: CASRSRGPSNAEAFF
V gene: TRBV7-9; CDR3 protein: CASSLGQGRTNYGYTF
V gene: TRBV29-1; CDR3 protein: CSAAAAMNTEAFF
V gene: TRBV21-1; CDR3 protein: CASSMGQGANYGYTF
V gene: TRBV7-3; CDR3 protein: CASSLSTGVGSPLHF
V gene: TRBV25-1; CDR3 protein: CASSVPGGGSYNEQFF
V gene: TRBV7-9; CDR3 protein: CASSEGQGAFNYGYTF
V gene: TRBV5-1; CDR3 protein: CASSVNRDNGYTF
V gene: TRBV7-2; CDR3 protein: CASSLGTSSTGELFF
V gene: TRBV27; CDR3 protein: CASSPSRGGPSNNEQFF
V gene: TRBV7-9; CDR3 protein: CASSLGHRSYEQYF
V gene: TRBV7-2; CDR3 protein: CASSPHQGNQPQHF
V gene: TRBV27; CDR3 protein: CASSRDRSNEKLFF
V gene: TRBV5-1; CDR3 protein: CASSLDQGSGELFF
V gene: TRBV5-1; CDR3 protein: CASSFNGQTYEQYF
V gene: TRBV5-1; CDR3 protein: CASSLDRSVGYTF
V gene: TRBV2; CDR3 protein: CASSEGREQPQHF
V gene: TRBV3-1/TRBV3-2; CDR3 protein: CASSQDVDSLGKLFF
V gene: TRBV7-3; CDR3 protein: CASSLDRGGNQPQHF
V gene: TRBV7-3; CDR3 protein: CASSLGGANNEQFF
V gene: TRBV3-1/TRBV3-2; CDR3 protein: CASSQGERGYNEQFF
V gene: TRBV30; CDR3 protein: CAWRFRTGTYEQYF
V gene: TRBV18; CDR3 protein: CASSPLFDRGNSPLHF